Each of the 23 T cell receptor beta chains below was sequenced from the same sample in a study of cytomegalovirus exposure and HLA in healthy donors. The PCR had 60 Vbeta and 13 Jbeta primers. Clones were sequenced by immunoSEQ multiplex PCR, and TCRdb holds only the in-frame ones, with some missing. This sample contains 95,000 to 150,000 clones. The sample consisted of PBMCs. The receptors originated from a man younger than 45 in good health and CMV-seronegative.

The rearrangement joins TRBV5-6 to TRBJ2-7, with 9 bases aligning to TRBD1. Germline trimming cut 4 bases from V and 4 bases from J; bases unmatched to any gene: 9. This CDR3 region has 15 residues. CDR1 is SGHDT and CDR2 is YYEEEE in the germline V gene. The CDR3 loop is CASSATGTGLYEQYF. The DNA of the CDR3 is TGTGCCAGCAGCGCAACCGGGACAGGGCTTTACGAGCAGTACTTC. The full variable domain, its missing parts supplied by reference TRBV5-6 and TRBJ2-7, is DAGVTQSPTHLIKTRGQQVTLRCSPKSGHDTVSWYQQALGQGPQFIFQYYEEEERQRGNFPDRFSGHQFPNYSSELNVNALLLGDSALYLCASSATGTGLYEQYFGPGTRLTVT.

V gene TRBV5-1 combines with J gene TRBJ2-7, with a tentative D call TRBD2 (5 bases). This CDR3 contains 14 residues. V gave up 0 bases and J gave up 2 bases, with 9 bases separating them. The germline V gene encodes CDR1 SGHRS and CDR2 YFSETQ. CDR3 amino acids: CASSLVVGAYEQYF. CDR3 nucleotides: TGCGCCAGCAGCTTGGTGGTGGGAGCCTACGAGCAGTACTTC.

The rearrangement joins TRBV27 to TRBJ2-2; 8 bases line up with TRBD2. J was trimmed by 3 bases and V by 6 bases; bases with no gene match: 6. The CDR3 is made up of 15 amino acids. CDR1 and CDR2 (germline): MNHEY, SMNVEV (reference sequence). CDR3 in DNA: TGTGCCAGCAGCCCCCGGACTAGCTACACCGGGGAGCTGTTTTTT. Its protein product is CASSPRTSYTGELFF.

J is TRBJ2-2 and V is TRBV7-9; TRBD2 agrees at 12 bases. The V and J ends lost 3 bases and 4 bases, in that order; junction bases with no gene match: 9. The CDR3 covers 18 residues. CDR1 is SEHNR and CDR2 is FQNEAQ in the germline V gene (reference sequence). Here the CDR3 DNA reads TGTGCCAGCAGCTTCCTAGCGGGAGGGCCCTCGGGCACCGGGGAGCTGTTTTTT. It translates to CASSFLAGGPSGTGELFF.

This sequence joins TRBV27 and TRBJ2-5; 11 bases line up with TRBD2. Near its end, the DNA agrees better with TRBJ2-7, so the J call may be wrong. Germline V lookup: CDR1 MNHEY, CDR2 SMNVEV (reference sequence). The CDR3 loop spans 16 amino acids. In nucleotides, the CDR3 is TGTGCCAGCAGCTTGGGACTAGCGGAAGCCGCCTACGAGCAGTACTTC. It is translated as CASSLGLAEAAYEQYF.

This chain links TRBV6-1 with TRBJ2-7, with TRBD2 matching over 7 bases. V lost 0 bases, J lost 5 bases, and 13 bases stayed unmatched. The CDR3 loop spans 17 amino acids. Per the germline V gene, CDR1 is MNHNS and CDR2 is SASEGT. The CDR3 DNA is TGTGCCAGCAGTGAAGCGGGTTGGTGGGAGGGCCGAAACGAGCAGTACTTC. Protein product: CASSEAGWWEGRNEQYF.

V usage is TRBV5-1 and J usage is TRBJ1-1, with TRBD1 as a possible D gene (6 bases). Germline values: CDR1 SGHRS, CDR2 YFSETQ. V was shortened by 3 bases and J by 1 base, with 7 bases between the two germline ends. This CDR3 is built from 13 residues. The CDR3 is CASSWDTNTEAFF. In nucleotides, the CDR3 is TGCGCCAGCAGCTGGGACACGAACACTGAAGCTTTCTTT.

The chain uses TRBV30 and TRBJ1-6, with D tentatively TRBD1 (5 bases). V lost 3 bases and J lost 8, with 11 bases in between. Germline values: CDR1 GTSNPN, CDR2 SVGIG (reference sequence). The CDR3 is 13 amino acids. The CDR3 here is CAWSPDSYSPLHF. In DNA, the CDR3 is TGTGCCTGGAGCCCCGACAGTTATTCACCCCTCCACTTT.

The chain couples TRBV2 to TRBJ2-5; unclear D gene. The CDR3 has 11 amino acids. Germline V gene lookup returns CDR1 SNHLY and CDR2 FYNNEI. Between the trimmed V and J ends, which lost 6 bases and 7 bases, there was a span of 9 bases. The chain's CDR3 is CASRGSGTQYF. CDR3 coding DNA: TGTGCCAGCAGGGGCTCAGGGACCCAGTACTTC.

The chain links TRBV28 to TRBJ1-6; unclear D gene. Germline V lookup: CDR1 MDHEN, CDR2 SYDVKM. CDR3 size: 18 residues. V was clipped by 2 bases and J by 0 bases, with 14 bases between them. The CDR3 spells CASSLVPRSGSYNSPLHF. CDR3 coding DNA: TGTGCCAGCAGTTTAGTCCCTCGGTCAGGCTCCTATAATTCACCCCTCCACTTT.

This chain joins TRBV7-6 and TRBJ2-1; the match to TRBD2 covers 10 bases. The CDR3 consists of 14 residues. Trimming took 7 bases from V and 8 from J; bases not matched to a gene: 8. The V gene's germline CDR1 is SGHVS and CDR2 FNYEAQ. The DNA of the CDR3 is TGTGCCAGCAAAAAGCGGGAGGGCGTCGATGAGCAGTTCTTC. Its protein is CASKKREGVDEQFF.

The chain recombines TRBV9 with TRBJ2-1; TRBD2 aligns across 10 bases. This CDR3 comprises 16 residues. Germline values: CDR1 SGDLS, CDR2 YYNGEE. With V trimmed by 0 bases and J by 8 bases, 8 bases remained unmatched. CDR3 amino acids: CASSVASGGLADEQFF. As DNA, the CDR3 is TGTGCCAGCAGCGTAGCTAGCGGGGGACTTGCGGATGAGCAGTTCTTC.

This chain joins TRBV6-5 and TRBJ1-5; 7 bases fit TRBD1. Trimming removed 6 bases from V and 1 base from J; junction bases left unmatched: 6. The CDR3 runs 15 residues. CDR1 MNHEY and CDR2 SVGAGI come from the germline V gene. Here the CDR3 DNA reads TGTGCCAGCAGCTTTTTCAGGGGGAGCAATCAGCCCCAGCATTTT. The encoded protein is CASSFFRGSNQPQHF.

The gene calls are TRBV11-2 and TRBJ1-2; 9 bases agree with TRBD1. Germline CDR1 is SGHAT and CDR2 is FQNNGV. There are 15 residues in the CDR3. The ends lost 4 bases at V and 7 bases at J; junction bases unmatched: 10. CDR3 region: CASSSIRDRVGGYTF. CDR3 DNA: TGTGCCAGCAGCTCCATCCGGGACAGGGTTGGTGGCTACACCTTC.

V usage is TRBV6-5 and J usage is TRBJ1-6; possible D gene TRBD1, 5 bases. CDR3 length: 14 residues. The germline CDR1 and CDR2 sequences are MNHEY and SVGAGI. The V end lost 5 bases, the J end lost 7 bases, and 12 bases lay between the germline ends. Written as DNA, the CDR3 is TGTGCCAGCAGTCCCAGGGTCTTGAATTCACCCCTCCACTTT. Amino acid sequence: CASSPRVLNSPLHF.

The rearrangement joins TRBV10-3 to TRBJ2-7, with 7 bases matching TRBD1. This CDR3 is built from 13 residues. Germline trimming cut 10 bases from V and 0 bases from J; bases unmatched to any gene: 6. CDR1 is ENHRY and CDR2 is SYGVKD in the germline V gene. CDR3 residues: CATGQEFSYEQYF. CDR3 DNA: TGTGCCACCGGACAGGAGTTCTCCTACGAGCAGTACTTC.

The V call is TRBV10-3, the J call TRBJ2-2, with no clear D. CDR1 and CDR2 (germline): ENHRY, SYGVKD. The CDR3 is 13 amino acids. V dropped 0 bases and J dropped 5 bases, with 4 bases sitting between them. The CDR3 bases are TGTGCCATCAGTGAGTCGCGGACCGGGGAGCTGTTTTTT. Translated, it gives CAISESRTGELFF.

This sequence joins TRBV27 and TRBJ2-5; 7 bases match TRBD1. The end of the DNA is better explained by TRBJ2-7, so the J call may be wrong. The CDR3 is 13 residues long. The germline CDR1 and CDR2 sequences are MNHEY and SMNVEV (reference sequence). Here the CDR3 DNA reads TGTGCCAGCAGTTTAGGGACAGACTACGAGCAGTACTTC. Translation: CASSLGTDYEQYF.

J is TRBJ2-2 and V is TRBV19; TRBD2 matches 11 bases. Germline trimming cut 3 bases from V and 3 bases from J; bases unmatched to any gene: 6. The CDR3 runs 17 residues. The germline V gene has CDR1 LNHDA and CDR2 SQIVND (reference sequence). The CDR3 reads CASSMNSGRAHTGELFF. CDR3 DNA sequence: TGTGCCAGTAGTATGAATAGCGGGAGGGCGCACACCGGGGAGCTGTTTTTT.

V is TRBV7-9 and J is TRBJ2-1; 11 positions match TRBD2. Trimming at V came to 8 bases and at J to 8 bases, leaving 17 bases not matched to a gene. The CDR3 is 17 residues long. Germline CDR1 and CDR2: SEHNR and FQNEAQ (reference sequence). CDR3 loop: CASSSKSTSGRRYEQFF. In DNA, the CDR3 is TGTGCCAGCTCCAGCAAGAGTACTAGCGGGAGAAGATATGAGCAGTTCTTC.

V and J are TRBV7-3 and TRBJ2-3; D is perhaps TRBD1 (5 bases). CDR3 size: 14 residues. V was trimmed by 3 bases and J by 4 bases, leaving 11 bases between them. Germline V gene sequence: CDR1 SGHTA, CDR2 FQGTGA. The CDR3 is CASSLNSGSDTQYF. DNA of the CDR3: TGTGCCAGCAGCTTGAACTCAGGGTCAGATACGCAGTATTTT.

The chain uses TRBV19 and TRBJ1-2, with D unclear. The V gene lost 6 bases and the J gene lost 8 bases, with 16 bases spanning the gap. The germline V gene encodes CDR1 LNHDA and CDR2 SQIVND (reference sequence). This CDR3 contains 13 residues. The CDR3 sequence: CASRNTGLGGYTF. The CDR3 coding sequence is TGTGCCAGTAGGAACACTGGACTCGGGGGCTACACCTTC.

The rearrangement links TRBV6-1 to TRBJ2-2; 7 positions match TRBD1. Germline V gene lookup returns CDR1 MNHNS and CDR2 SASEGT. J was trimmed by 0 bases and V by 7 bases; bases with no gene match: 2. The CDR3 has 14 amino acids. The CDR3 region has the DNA TGTGCCAGCATCCAGGGGGCGAACACCGGGGAGCTGTTTTTT. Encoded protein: CASIQGANTGELFF.